This entry concerns a single T cell receptor (beta chain). This clonotype was counted between two and nine times. Its antigen target is currently unknown. No much larger clonotype is one base removed from it; base qualities were not supplied. The sample belongs to a study of T cell repertoires in cytomegalovirus infection (dated by TCRdb to between 2018 and 2021). The study in broad terms: Alongside well-studied HLA-B-restricted epitopes, the peptide stimulations were aimed at recently identified HLA-C-restricted CMV epitopes, whose presentation resists viral immunomodulation. Donor HLA type was relevant to the analysis, as public TCR beta signatures indicated carriage of CMV infection together with the matching HLA type.

V is clipped by 5 bases and J by 4 bases, and the sequence between their germline boundaries is 6 bases long. The CDR3 spans 12 residues, from the cysteine through the phenylalanine. Only the CDR3 portion is preserved as DNA: 36 bases, with reading frame beginning at the first base. In the germline V gene, CDR1 corresponds to SGHVS and CDR2 to FNYEAQ. Overall results and qualifications from the work: The ex vivo response was dominated by HLA-C-restricted CMV-specific TCR beta clonotypes, which also provided the single most frequent clonotype in two of eight donors. In both this cohort and an independent approximately 400-donor cohort, the cumulative frequency of public TCR beta family members distinguished carriers of CMV infection plus the relevant HLA type.

Sequenced using an Illumina HiSeq 1500. TCRdb reran the public reads through fastp at Q25 and MiXCR, keeping productive beta chains. Duplicate CDR3 protein sequences are folded into a single record with the most common DNA and genes. The sample includes fewer than 850,000 distinct CDR3 sequences, with 25% to 35% observed a single time. The top ten hold under 15% of the sample. Reading the label with the study, this specimen's treatment or condition is: in vitro stimulation with specific CMV peptide epitopes to enrich CMV-specific T cells. The chain links TRBV7-6 with TRBJ1-5; too little of a D gene remains to name it. The input for sequencing was cultured CD8+ T cells from PBMCs, taken from culture after CMV antigen stimulation. This clonotype was obtained from a human donor in good health (CMV status not recorded). Some clones in this sample may be carry-over from other donors' samples. CDR3 sequence: CASSNENQPQHF. The nucleotide sequence reads as follows: TGTGCCAGCAGCAACGAGAATCAGCCCCAGCATTTT.